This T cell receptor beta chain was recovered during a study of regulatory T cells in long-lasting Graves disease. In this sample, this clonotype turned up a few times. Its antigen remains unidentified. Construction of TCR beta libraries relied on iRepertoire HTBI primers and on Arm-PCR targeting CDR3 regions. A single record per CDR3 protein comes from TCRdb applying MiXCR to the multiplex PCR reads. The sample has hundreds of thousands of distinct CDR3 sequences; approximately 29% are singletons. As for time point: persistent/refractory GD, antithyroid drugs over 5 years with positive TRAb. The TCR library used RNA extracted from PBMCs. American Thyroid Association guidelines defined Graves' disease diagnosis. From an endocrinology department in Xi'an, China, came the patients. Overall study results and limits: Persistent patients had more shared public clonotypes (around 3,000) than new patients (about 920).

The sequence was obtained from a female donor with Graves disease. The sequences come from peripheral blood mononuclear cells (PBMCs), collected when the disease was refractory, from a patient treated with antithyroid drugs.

The CDR3 loop reads CASSLSLPRVTEAFF. The CDR3 region has the DNA TGTGCCAGCAGTTTATCGCTGCCCCGGGTTACTGAAGCTTTCTTT. V is TRBV27 and J is TRBJ1-1; the D is unclear. Trimming pared 0 bases from V and 5 bases from J, leaving 13 bases between. The CDR3 extends over 15 amino acids. Germline V gene sequence: CDR1 MNHEY, CDR2 SMNVEV (reference sequence).